The TCR beta chain described here comes from a study of T cells in Graves' hyperthyroidism and ophthalmopathy. On the study more broadly: Specimen type is peripheral blood, collected at initial diagnosis prior to any treatment.

Reasons for excluding patients were uncontrolled infection, other autoimmune disease, pregnancy or lactation. Study-wide findings and caveats: Most clonotypes expanded in thyroid above 0.001 were likewise present in blood.

This clonotype was observed a few times. Its cognate antigen is unknown. Authors of the study amplified TCR beta CDR3 regions from RNA transcripts. Initially, a first-round RT-PCR of the TCR CDR3 employed the HTBI primer set. One entry per CDR3 protein, called by TCRdb with MiXCR from the multiplex PCR reads. Here the sample spans under 400,000 distinct CDR3 sequences, about 12% being singletons. Germline V gives CDR1 SGHTA, CDR2 FQGNSA. The CDR3 has 13 residues. Trimming removed 4 bases from V and 4 bases from J, with 7 bases in between. The source material was blood. The sequence came from a young woman with Graves' hyperthyroidism. The chain carries TRBV7-2 and TRBJ2-2; D remains unclear. Written as DNA, the CDR3 is TGTGCCAGCAGCTCCGCGGCCACCGGGGAGCTGTTTTTT. Its protein is CASSSAATGELFF.